A single sample gave rise to the 2 T cell receptor beta chains below, sequenced in a study of T and B cells in COVID-19 patients. TRB rearrangements were amplified by multiplex PCR with BIOMED2 TRB-A/B primers. TCRdb independently ran MiXCR on the multiplex PCR reads; one entry per CDR3 protein. The table has about 18,000 distinct CDR3 sequences, around 35% seen once; the top ten hold 16%. TRB was amplified from approximately 250-500 ng of blood genomic DNA. Sequencing input: blood. All receptors come from a human donor with active COVID-19.

This clonotype has only a few counts. This chain joins TRBV27 and TRBJ1-6; no definite D call. CDR1 is MNHEY, CDR2 SMNVEV, per germline (reference sequence). The V end was cut by 6 bases, the J end by 2 bases, with 8 bases between. CDR3 length: 14 residues. The CDR3 sequence: CASRRNPYNSPLHF. DNA of the CDR3: TGTGCCAGCAGACGGAACCCCTATAATTCACCCCTCCACTTT.

In its sample, this clonotype was seen a few times. This chain joins TRBV27 and TRBJ2-3; TRBD2 matches 9 bases. Trimming cost V 3 bases and J 5 bases; bases outside gene matches: 6. In germline, CDR1 is MNHEY, CDR2 SMNVEV (reference sequence). The CDR3 extends over 15 amino acids. CDR3 in amino acids: CASSFVAGVIDTQYF. Written as DNA, the CDR3 is TGTGCCAGCAGTTTTGTAGCGGGGGTGATAGATACGCAGTATTTT.